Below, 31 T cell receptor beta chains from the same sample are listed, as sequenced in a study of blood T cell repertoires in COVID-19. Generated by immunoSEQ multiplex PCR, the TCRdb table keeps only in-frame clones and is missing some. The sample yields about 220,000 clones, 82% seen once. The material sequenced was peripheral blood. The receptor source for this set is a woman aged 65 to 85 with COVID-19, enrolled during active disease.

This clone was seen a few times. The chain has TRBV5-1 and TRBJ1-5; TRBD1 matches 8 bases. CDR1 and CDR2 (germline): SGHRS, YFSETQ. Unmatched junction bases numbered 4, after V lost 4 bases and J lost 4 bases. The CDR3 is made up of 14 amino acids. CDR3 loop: CASSPTGGNQPQHF. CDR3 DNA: TGCGCCAGCAGCCCCACAGGGGGAAATCAGCCCCAGCATTTT.

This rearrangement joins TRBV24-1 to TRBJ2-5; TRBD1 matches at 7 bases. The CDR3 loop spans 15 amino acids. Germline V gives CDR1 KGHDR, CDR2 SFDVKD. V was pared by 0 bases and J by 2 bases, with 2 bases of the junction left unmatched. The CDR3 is CATSDLTGAQETQYF. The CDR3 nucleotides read TGTGCCACCAGTGATTTGACAGGGGCTCAAGAGACCCAGTACTTC.

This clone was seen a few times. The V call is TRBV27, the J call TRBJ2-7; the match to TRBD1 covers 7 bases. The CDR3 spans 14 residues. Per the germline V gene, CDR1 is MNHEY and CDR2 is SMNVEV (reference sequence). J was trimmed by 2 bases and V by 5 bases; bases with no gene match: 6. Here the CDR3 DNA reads TGTGCCAGCAGTAGATGGGACAGTACCTACGAGCAGTACTTC. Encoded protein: CASSRWDSTYEQYF.

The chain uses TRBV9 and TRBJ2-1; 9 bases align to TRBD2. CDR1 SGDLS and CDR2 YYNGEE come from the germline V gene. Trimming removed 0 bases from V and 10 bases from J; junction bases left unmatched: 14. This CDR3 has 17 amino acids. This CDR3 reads CASSVDRAGGRWGEQFF. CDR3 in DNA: TGTGCCAGCAGCGTAGATCGAGCGGGAGGCCGTTGGGGAGAGCAGTTCTTC.

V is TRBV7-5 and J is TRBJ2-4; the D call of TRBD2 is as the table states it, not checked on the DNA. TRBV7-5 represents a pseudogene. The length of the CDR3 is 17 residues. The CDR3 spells CARTKARDRGRGNIQYF. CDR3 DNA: TGTGCCAGAACGAAGGCCCGCGATCGCGGGAGGGGGAACATTCAGTACTTC.

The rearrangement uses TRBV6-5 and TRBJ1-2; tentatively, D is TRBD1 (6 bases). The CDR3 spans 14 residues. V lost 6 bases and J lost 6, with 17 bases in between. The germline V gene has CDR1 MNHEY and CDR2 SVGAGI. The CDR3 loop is CASRPTGKLHGYTF. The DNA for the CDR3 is TGTGCCAGCAGACCTACAGGGAAGTTGCATGGCTACACCTTC.

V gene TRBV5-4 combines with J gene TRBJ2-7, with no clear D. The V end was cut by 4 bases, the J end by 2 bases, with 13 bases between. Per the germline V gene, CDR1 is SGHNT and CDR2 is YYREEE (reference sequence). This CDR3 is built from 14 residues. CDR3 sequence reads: CASSPNFGAYEQYF. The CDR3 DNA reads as TGTGCCAGCAGCCCTAACTTCGGAGCCTACGAGCAGTACTTC.

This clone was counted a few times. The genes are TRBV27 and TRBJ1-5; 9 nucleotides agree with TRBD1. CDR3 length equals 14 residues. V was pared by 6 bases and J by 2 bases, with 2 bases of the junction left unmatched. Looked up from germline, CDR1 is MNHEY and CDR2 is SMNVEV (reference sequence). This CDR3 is CASRGQGGNQPQHF. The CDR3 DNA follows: TGTGCCAGCAGGGGACAGGGAGGCAATCAGCCCCAGCATTTT.

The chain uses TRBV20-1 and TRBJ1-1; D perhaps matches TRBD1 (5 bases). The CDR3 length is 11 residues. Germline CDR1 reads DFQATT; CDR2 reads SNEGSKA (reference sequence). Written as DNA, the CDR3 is TGCAGCCTCGGGGGGAACACTGAAGCTTTCTTT. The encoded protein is CSLGGNTEAFF.

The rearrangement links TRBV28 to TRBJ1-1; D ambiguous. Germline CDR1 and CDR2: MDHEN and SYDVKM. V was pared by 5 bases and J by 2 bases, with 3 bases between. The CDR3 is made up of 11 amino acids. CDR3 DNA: TGTGCCAGCAGTACTAACACTGAAGCTTTCTTT. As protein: CASSTNTEAFF.

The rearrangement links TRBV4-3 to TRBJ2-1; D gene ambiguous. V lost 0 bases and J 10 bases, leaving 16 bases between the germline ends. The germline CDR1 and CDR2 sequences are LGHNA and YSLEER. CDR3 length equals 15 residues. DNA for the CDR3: TGCGCCAGCAGCCAAGATGCCCTCGAACACACCGAGCAGTTCTTC. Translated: CASSQDALEHTEQFF.

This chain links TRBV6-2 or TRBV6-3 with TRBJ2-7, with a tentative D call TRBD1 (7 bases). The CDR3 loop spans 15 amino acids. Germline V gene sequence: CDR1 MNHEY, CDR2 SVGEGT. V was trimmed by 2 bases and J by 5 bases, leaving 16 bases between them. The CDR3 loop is CASSYNAGQKNEQYF. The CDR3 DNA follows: TGTGCCAGCAGTTACAACGCGGGACAGAAAAACGAGCAGTACTTC.

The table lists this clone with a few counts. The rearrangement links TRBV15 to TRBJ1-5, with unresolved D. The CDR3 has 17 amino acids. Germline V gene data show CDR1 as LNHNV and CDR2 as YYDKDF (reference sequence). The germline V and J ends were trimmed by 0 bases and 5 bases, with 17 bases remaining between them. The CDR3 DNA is TGTGCCACCAGCAGAGATTATCTGGGAGGGTCGGATCAGCCCCAGCATTTT. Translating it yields CATSRDYLGGSDQPQHF.

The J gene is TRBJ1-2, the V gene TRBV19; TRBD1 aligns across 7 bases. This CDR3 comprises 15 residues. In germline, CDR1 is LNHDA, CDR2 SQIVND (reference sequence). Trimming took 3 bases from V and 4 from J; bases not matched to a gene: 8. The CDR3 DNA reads TGTGCCAGTAGTATGGCCGGGACAGAAACCTATGGCTACACCTTC. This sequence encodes CASSMAGTETYGYTF. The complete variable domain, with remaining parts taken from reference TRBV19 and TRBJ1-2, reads DGGITQSPKYLFRKEGQNVTLSCEQNLNHDAMYWYRQDPGQGLRLIYYSQIVNDFQKGDIAEGYSVSREKKESFPLTVTSAQKNPTAFYLCASSMAGTETYGYTFGSGTRLTVV.

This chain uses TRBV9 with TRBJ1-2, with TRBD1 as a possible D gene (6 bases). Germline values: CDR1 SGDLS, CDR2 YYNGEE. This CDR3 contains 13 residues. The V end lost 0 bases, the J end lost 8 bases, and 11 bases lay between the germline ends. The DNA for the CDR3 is TGTGCCAGCAGCGTAGAGTCAGGGGACGGCTACACCTTC. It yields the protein CASSVESGDGYTF.

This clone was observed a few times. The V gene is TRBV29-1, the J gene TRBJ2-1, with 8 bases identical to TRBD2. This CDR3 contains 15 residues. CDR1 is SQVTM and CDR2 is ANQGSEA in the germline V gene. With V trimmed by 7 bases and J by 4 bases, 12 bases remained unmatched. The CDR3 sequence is CSAPSGGSWYNEQFF. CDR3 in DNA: TGCAGCGCCCCCTCGGGAGGGTCGTGGTACAATGAGCAGTTCTTC.

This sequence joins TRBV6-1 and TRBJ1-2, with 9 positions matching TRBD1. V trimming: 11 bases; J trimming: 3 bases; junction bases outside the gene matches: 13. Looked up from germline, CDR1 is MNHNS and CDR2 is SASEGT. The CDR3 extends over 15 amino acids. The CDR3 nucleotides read TGTGCCGGATACATCGGACAGGGGAGCGACTATGGCTACACCTTC. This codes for CAGYIGQGSDYGYTF.

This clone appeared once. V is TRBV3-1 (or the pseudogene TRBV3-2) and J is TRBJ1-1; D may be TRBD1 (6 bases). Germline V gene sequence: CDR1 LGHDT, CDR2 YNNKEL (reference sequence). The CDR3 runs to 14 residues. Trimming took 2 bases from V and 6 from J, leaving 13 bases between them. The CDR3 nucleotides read TGTGCCAGCAGCCAACAAGGCGGGGGCGCTGAAGCTTTCTTT. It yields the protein CASSQQGGGAEAFF.

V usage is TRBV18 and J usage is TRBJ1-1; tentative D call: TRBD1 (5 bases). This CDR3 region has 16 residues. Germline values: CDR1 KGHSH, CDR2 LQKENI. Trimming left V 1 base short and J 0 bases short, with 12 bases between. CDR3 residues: CASSPLVGALNTEAFF. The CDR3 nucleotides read TGTGCCAGCTCACCACTCGTAGGGGCCCTGAACACTGAAGCTTTCTTT.

CDR3 in DNA: TGTGCCAGCAGCCAACTAGCGAGCTCCTACAATGAGCAGTTCTTC. Its protein is CASSQLASSYNEQFF. This sequence joins TRBV14 and TRBJ2-1, with D perhaps matching TRBD2 (6 bases). This CDR3 contains 15 residues. From germline, CDR1 is SGHDN and CDR2 FVKESK. The germline V and J ends were trimmed by 2 bases and 0 bases, with 8 bases remaining between them.

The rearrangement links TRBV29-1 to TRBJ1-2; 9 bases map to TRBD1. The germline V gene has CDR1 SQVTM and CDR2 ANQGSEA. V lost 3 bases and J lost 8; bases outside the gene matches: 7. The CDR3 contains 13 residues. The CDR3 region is CSVDVGQGNGYTF. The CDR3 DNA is TGCAGCGTTGACGTGGGACAGGGCAACGGCTACACCTTC.

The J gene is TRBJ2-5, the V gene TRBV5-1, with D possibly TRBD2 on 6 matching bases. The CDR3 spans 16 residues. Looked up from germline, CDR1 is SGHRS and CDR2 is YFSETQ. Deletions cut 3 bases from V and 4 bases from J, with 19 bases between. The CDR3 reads CASSSTGAPGVETQYF. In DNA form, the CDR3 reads TGCGCCAGCAGCTCTACTGGGGCTCCGGGAGTAGAGACCCAGTACTTC.

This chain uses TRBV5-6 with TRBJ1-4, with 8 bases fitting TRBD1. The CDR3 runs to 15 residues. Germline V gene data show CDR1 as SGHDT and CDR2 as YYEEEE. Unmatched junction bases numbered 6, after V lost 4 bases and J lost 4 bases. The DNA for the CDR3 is TGTGCCAGCAGCCCTCCGGGACAGGTTAATGAAAAACTGTTTTTT. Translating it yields CASSPPGQVNEKLFF.

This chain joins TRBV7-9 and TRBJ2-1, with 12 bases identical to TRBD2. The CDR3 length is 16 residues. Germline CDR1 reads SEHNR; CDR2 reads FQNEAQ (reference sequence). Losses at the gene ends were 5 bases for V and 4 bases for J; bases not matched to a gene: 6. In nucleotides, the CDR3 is TGTGCCAGCAGCCCCAGGACTAGCGGGGATTACAATGAGCAGTTCTTC. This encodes CASSPRTSGDYNEQFF.

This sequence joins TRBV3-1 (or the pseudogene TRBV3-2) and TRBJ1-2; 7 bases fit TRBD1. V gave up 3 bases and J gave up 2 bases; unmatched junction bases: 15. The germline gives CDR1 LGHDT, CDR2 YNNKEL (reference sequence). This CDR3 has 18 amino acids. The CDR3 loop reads CASSQVKNPTGMNYGYTF. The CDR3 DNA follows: TGTGCCAGCAGCCAGGTAAAAAACCCGACAGGGATGAACTATGGCTACACCTTC.

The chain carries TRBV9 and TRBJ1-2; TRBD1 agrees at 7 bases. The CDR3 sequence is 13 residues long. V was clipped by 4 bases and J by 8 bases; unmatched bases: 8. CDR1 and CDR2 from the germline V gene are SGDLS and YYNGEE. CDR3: CASSRQGLDGYTF. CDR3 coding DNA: TGTGCCAGCAGCCGACAGGGTTTGGACGGCTACACCTTC.

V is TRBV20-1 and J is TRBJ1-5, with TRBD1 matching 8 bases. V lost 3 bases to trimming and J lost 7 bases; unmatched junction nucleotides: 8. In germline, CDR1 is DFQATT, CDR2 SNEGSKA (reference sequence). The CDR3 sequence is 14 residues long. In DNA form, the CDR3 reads TGCAGTGCTAGTAGACAGGGGTTATACCAGCCCCAGCATTTT. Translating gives CSASRQGLYQPQHF.

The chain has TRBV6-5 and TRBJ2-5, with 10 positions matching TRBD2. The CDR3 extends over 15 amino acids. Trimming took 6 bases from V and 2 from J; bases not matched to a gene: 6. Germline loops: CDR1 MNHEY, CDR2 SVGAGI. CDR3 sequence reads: CASSLGLAVQETQYF. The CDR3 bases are TGTGCCAGCAGCCTAGGACTAGCGGTTCAAGAGACCCAGTACTTC.

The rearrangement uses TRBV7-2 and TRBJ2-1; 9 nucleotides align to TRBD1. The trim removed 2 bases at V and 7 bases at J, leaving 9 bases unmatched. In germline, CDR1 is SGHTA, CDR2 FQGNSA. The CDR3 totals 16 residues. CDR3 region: CASSLSGGQGQNEQFF. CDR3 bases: TGTGCCAGCAGCTTATCCGGGGGACAGGGACAGAATGAGCAGTTCTTC.

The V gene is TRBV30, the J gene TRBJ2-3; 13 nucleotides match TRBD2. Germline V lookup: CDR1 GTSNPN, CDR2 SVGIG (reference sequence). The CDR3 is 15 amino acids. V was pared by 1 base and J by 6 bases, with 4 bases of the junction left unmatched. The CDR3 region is CAWSGTSGRRDTQYF. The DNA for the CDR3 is TGTGCCTGGAGTGGGACTAGCGGGAGAAGGGATACGCAGTATTTT.

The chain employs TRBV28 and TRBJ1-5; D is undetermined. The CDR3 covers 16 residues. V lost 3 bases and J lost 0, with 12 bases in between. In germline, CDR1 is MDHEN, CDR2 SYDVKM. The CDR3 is CASSFDHFYSNQPQHF. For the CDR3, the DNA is TGTGCCAGCAGTTTTGATCATTTCTATAGCAATCAGCCCCAGCATTTT.